This TCR beta chain was retrieved from a study of T-cell memory formation after mild COVID-19. Deletions cut 5 bases from V and 0 bases from J, with 11 bases between. The CDR3 covers 15 residues. CDR1 is SEHNR and CDR2 is FQNEAQ in the germline V gene (reference sequence). TCRdb itself ran the 5' RACE reads through MiXCR, one entry per CDR3 protein. The sample lists 200,000 to 250,000 distinct CDR3 sequences; around 15% were seen once. The chain uses TRBV7-9 and TRBJ1-3; D is uncertain. This clonotype originated in a young man who had mild COVID-19 (a few samples of this study predate the infection). Cell type and time point are not known. Sequenced sample: PBMCs or a T cell subset sorted from them (not recorded which). The CDR3 is CASSPLGSSGNTIYF. CDR3 in DNA: TGTGCCAGCAGCCCCCTAGGGAGCTCTGGAAACACCATATATTTT. The whole variable domain, remainder taken from reference TRBV7-9 and TRBJ1-3, is DTGVSQNPRHKITKRGQNVTFRCDPISEHNRLYWYRQTLGQGPEFLTYFQNEAQLEKSRLLSDRFSAERPKGSFSTLEIQRTEQGDSAMYLCASSPLGSSGNTIYFGEGSWLTVV.